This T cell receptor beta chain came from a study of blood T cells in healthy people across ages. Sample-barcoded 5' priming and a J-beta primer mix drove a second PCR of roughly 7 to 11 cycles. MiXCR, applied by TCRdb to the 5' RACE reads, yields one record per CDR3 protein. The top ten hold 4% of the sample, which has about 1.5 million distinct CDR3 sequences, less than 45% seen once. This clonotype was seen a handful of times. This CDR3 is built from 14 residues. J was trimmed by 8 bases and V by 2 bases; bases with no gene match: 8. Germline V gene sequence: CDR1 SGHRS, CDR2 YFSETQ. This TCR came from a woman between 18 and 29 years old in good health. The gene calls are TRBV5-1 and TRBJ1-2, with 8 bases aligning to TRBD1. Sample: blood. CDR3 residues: CASSFDGQGDGYTF. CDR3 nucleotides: TGCGCCAGCAGCTTCGACGGACAGGGCGACGGCTACACCTTC.